A selection of T cell receptor beta chains follows, all from one sample in a study of T cell changes during pregnancy in multiple sclerosis. The table came from immunoSEQ multiplex PCR; TCRdb's copy has only in-frame clones and leaves some out. The repertoire holds some 70,000 clones, with roughly nine tenths as singletons. Source: CD8+ T cells from peripheral blood mononuclear cells, taken before pregnancy. These receptors originate from a female donor with multiple sclerosis, enrolled in a pregnancy study. Both conserved end residues are part of each CDR3. A D gene is named only where the DNA matches it firmly. The size field is filled for only some rows; it gives once, few, many or a size class.

TGTGCCAGCAGTTTAGTAGCGGGGGCCAACAATGAGCAGTTCTTC	CASSLVAGANNEQFF	TRBV27	TRBJ2-1	-	TRBD2
TGTGCCAGCAGCGTATCAGGGGTTGACTATGGCTACACCTTC	CASSVSGVDYGYTF	TRBV9	TRBJ1-2	-	-
TGTGCCAGCAGCGCGGGACAGGGCTCCTACGAGCAGTACTTC	CASSAGQGSYEQYF	TRBV7-6	TRBJ2-7	-	TRBD1
TGTGCCAGCAGCGTACACACGGGACAGGGCGAGCCCCAGCATTTT	CASSVHTGQGEPQHF	TRBV9	TRBJ1-5	-	TRBD1
TGTGCCAGCAGCGTAGAAGGCGGGGGGGGGACGGATACGCAGTATTTT	CASSVEGGGGTDTQYF	TRBV9	TRBJ2-3	-	TRBD2
TGTGCCAGCAGCGACCTACAGAGCCTAAATTCACCCCTCCACTTT	CASSDLQSLNSPLHF	TRBV9	TRBJ1-6	-	-
TGCACCAGCAGCCAAGACGGGACTAAGAGGGGAGAGACCCAGTACTTC	CTSSQDGTKRGETQYF	TRBV1	TRBJ2-5	once	-
TGTGCCAGCAAAACAGGGGGATCTTATGGCTACACCTTC	CASKTGGSYGYTF	TRBV6-5	TRBJ1-2	few	TRBD1
TGTGCCAGCAGTCCCCGACAGGGGTCTTATCAGCCCCAGCATTTT	CASSPRQGSYQPQHF	TRBV27	TRBJ1-5	-	TRBD1
TGCAGCGGCACAGGGTTAGACGCCGGGGAGCTGTTTTTT	CSGTGLDAGELFF	TRBV29-1	TRBJ2-2	once	-
TGCGCCAGCAGCCAAGCGCGGACTAGCCAAGAGACCCAGTACTTC	CASSQARTSQETQYF	TRBV4-1	TRBJ2-5	-	TRBD2
TGTGCCAGCAGCCTGGGGGGGCGGTGGTATGGCTACACCTTC	CASSLGGRWYGYTF	TRBV13	TRBJ1-2	once	-
TGTGCCAGACCCGGGACAGGGGAGGGTACGCAGTATTTT	CARPGTGEGTQYF	TRBV2	TRBJ2-3	-	TRBD1
TGTGCCAGCAGCTTGGACAGTCGCTCCTATAATTCACCCCTCCACTTT	CASSLDSRSYNSPLHF	TRBV5-4	TRBJ1-6	-	-
TGTGCCAGCAGTTACTCGATGGAGTATCAGCCCCAGCATTTT	CASSYSMEYQPQHF	TRBV6-5	TRBJ1-5	-	-
TGTGCCAGCAGCCAACCAAGCGCCTACAATGAGCAGTTCTTC	CASSQPSAYNEQFF	TRBV14	TRBJ2-1	-	-
TGTGCCAGCAGCGTAGCTGGGGGCGGTTACGAGCAGTACTTC	CASSVAGGGYEQYF	TRBV9	TRBJ2-7	-	-
TGCAGCGTTGAAGAGGGAGTGAACACCGGGGAGCTGTTTTTT	CSVEEGVNTGELFF	TRBV29-1	TRBJ2-2	-	-
TGTGCCAGCAGCGGCGGTCAGACAGGGGGCCAATCACCCCTCCACTTT	CASSGGQTGGQSPLHF	TRBV9	TRBJ1-6	-	TRBD1
TGTGCCAGCAGCTTGACAGGCATGAACACTGAAGCTTTCTTT	CASSLTGMNTEAFF	TRBV11-3	TRBJ1-1	-	-
TGCGCCAGCAGCACAACAGGTTTTTCTAACGGCTACACCTTC	CASSTTGFSNGYTF	TRBV5-1	TRBJ1-2	-	-
TGCGCCAGCAGCCAATTTTTACAGAGAAACACTGAAGCTTTCTTT	CASSQFLQRNTEAFF	TRBV4-1	TRBJ1-1	-	-
TGTGCCAGCAGTTCAGGGTTGGGCTACACCTTC	CASSSGLGYTF	TRBV27	TRBJ1-2	-	-
TGTGCCAGCAGCGCAGAAAGCGGGGGCTACGAGCAGTACTTC	CASSAESGGYEQYF	TRBV9	TRBJ2-7	-	TRBD2
-	CASSSGWNEQYF	TRBV19	TRBJ2-7	-	-
TGCAGCGTTGACGGGACTAGCGGGGGGCAAGAGACCCAGTACTTC	CSVDGTSGGQETQYF	TRBV29-1	TRBJ2-5	-	TRBD2
TGTGCCAGCAGCTTAGATGCGTTACCGCCTTTGAATGGCTACACCTTC	CASSLDALPPLNGYTF	TRBV7-2	TRBJ1-2	-	-
TGTGCCAGCAGTCCAAACTCGGATGGCTACACCTTC	CASSPNSDGYTF	TRBV6-6	TRBJ1-2	-	-
TGTGCCAGCAGCATCAGCAGGCCCTATGGCTACACCTTC	CASSISRPYGYTF	TRBV21-1	TRBJ1-2	-	-